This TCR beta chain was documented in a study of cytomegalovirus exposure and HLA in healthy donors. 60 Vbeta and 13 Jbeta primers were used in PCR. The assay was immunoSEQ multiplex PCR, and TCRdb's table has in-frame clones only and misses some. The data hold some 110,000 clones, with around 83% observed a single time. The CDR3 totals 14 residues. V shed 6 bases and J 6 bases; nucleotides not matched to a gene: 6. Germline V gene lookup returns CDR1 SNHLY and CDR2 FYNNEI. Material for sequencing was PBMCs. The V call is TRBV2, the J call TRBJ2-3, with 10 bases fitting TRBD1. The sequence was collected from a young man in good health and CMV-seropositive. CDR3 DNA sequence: TGTGCCAGCAGCTGGACAGGGGGGGTGGATACGCAGTATTTT. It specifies CASSWTGGVDTQYF.